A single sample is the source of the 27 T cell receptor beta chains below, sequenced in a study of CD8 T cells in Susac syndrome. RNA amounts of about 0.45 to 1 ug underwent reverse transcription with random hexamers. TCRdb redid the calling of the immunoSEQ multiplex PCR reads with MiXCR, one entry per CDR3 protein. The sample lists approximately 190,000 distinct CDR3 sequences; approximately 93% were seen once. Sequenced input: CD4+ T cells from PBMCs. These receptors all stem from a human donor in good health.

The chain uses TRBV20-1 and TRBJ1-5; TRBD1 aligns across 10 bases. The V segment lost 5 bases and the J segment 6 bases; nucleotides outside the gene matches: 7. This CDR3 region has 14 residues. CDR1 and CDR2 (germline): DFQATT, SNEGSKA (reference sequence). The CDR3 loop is CSARPGQGLQPQHF. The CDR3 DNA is TGCAGTGCTCGACCGGGACAGGGGCTTCAGCCCCAGCATTTT.

Here the CDR3 DNA reads TGTGCCAGCAGTTTAGACAGCTTTCTTTCCGAGCAGTACTTC. Its translation: CASSLDSFLSEQYF. The chain recombines TRBV27 with TRBJ2-7; D is perhaps TRBD1 (5 bases). The CDR3 is 14 residues long. The V end lost 2 bases, the J end lost 6 bases, and 14 bases lay between the germline ends. Germline V gene lookup returns CDR1 MNHEY and CDR2 SMNVEV (reference sequence).

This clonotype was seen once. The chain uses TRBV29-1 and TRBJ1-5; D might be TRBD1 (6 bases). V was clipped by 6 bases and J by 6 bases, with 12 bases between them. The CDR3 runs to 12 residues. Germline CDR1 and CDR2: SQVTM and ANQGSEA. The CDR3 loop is CSVRQGTQPQHF. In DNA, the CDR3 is TGCAGCGTCCGGCAGGGGACTCAGCCCCAGCATTTT.

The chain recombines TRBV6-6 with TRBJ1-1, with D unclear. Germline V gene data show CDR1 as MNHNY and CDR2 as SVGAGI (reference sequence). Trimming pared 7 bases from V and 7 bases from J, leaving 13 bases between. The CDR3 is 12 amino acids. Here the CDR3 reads CASTLDWGEAFF. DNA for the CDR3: TGTGCCAGCACCCTCGACTGGGGTGAAGCTTTCTTT.

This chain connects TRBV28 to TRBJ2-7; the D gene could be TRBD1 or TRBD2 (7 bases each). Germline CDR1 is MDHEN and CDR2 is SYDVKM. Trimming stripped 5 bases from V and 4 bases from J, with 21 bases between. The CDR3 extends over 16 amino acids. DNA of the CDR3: TGTGCCAGCAGTCAGGGGGGGTTGCGGGTTAAATACGAGCAGTACTTC. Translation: CASSQGGLRVKYEQYF.

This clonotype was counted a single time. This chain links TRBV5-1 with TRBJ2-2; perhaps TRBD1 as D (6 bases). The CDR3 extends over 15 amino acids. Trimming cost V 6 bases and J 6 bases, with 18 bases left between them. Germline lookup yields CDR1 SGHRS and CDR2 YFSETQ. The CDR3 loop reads CASTPIQGYSGELFF. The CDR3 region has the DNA TGCGCCAGCACCCCTATACAGGGCTACTCCGGGGAGCTGTTTTTT.

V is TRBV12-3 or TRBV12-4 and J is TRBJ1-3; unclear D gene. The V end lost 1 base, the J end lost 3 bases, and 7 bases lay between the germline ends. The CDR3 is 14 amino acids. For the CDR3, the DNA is TGTGCCAGCAGTTTAGGGCTGATTGGAAACACCATATATTTT. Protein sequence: CASSLGLIGNTIYF.

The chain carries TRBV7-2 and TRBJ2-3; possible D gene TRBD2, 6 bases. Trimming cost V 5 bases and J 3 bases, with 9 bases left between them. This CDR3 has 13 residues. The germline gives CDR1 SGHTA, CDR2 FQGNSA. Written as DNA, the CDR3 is TGTGCCAGCAGCATGGGACTTACAGATACGCAGTATTTT. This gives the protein CASSMGLTDTQYF.

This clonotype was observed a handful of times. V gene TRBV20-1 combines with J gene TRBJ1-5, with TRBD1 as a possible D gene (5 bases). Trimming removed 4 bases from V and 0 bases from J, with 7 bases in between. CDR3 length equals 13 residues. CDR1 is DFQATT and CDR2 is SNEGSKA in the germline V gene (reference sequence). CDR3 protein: CSAMDNSNQPQHF. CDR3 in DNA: TGCAGTGCTATGGACAATAGCAATCAGCCCCAGCATTTT.

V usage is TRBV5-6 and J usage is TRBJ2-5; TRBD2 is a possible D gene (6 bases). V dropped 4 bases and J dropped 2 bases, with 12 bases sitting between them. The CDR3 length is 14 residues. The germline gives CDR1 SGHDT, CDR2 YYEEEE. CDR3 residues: CASSLLGGQETQYF. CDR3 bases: TGTGCCAGCAGCCTTCTGGGGGGACAAGAGACCCAGTACTTC.

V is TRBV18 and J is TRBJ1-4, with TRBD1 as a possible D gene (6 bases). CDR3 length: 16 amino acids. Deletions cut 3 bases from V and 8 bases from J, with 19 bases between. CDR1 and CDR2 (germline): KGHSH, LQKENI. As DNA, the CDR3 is TGTGCCAGCTCACCTAACCCCCTCAGGGGTAGCGAAAAACTGTTTTTT. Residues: CASSPNPLRGSEKLFF. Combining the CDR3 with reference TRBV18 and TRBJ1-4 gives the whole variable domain NAGVMQNPRHLVRRRGQEARLRCSPMKGHSHVYWYRQLPEEGLKFMVYLQKENIIDESGMPKERFSAEFPKEGPSILRIQQVVRGDSAAYFCASSPNPLRGSEKLFFGSGTQLSVL.

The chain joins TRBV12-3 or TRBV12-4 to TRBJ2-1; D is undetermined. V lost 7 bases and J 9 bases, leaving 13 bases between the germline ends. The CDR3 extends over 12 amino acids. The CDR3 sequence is CASTNNLFEQFF. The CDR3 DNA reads TGTGCCAGCACCAATAACCTCTTTGAGCAGTTCTTC.

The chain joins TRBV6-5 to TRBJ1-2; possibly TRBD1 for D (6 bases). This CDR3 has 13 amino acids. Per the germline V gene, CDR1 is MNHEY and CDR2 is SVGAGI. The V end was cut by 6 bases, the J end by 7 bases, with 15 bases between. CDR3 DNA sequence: TGTGCCAGCAGGACTACAGGGCTGCGTGGCTACACCTTC. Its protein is CASRTTGLRGYTF.

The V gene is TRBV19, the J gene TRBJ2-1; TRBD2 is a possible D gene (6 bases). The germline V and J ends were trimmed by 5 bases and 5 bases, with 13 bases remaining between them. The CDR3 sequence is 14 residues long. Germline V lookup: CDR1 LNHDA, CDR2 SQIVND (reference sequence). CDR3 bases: TGTGCCAGTAGTTTTAGACTAGTTAACAATGAGCAGTTCTTC. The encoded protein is CASSFRLVNNEQFF.

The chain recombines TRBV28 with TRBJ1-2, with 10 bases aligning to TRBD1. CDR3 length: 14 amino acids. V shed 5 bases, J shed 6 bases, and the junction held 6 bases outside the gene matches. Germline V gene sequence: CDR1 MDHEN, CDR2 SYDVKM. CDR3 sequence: CASSKTGGSNGYTF. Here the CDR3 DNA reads TGTGCCAGCAGTAAGACAGGGGGCTCGAATGGCTACACCTTC.

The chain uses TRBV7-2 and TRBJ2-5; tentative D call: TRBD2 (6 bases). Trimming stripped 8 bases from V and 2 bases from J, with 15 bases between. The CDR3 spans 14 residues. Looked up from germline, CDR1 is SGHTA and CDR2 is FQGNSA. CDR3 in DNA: TGTGCCAGCTCCCTGGCGGGGCCACAAGAGACCCAGTACTTC. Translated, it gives CASSLAGPQETQYF.

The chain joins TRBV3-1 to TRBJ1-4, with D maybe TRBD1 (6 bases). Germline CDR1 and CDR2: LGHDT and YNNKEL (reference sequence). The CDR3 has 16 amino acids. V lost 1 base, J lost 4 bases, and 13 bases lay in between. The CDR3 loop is CASSQGWGADNEKLFF. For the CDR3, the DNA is TGTGCCAGCAGCCAAGGATGGGGGGCTGATAATGAAAAACTGTTTTTT.

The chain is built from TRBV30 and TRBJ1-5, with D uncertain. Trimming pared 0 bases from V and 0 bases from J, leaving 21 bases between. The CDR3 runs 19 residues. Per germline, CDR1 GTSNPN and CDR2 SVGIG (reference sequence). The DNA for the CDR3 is TGTGCCTGGAGTGTACGACCCCTGTTCGGGAAGAATAGCAATCAGCCCCAGCATTTT. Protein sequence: CAWSVRPLFGKNSNQPQHF.

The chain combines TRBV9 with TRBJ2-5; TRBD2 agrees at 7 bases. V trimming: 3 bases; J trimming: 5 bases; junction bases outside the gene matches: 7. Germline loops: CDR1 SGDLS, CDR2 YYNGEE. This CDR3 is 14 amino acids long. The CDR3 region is CASSGGGGLETQYF. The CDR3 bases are TGTGCCAGCAGCGGGGGGGGAGGTTTGGAGACCCAGTACTTC.

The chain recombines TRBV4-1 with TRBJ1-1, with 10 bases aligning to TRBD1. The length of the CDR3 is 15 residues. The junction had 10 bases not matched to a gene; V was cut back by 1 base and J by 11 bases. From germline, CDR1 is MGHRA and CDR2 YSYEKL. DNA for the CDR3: TGCGCCAGCAGCCAAGCGGAGGGACAGGGGTTGATGGCTTTCTTT. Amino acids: CASSQAEGQGLMAFF.

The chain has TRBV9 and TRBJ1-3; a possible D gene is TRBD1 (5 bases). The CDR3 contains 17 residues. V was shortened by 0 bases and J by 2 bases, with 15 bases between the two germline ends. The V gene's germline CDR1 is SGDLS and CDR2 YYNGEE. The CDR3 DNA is TGTGCCAGCAGCGTAGAGGGACGGCGGGGAACTGGAAACACCATATATTTT. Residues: CASSVEGRRGTGNTIYF.

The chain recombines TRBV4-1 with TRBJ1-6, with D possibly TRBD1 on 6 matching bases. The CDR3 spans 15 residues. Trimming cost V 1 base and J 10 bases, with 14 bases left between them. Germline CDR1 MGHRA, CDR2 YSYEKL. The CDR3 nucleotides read TGCGCCAGCAGCCAAGGGACAGTAGTTTCCTCACCCCTCCACTTT. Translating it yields CASSQGTVVSSPLHF.

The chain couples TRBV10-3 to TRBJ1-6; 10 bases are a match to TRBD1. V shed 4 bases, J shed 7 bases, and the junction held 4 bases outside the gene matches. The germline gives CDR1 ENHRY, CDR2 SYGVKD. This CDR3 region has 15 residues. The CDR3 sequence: CAISGQGAGNSPLHF. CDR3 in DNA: TGTGCCATCAGTGGACAGGGGGCGGGAAATTCACCCCTCCACTTT.

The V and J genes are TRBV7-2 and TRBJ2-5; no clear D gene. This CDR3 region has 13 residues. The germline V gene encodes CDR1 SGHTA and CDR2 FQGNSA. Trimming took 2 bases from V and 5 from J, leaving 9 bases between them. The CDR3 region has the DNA TGTGCCAGCAGCTTATATCCCCGGGAGACCCAGTACTTC. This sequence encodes CASSLYPRETQYF.

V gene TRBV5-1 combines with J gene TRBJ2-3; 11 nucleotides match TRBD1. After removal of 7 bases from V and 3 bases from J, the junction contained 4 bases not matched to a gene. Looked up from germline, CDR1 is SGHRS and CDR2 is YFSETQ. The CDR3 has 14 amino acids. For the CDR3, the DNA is TGCGCCAGCGGGACAGGGGGATATACAGATACGCAGTATTTT. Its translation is CASGTGGYTDTQYF.

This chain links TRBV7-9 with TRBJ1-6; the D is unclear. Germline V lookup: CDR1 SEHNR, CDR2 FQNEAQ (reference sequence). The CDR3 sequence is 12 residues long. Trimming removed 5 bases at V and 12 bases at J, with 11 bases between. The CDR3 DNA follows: TGTGCCAGCAGCCCGAGTCTAGGACCCCTCCACTTT. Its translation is CASSPSLGPLHF.

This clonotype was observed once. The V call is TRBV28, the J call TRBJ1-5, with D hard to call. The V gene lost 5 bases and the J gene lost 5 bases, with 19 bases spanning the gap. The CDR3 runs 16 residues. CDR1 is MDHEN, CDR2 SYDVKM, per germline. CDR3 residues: CASSPWREVVHQPQHF. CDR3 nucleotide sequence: TGTGCCAGCAGTCCCTGGAGGGAAGTCGTCCATCAGCCCCAGCATTTT.